The 10 T cell receptor beta chains listed next were all sequenced from one sample in a study of cytomegalovirus exposure and HLA in healthy donors. Produced via immunoSEQ multiplex PCR; TCRdb's table is partial and in-frame only. The profile shows around 300,000 clones, roughly 87% of them singletons. The sample taken for sequencing was PBMCs. The receptors here all came from a woman in her twenties or thirties in good health and CMV-seropositive.

The chain couples TRBV27 to TRBJ1-4; tentatively, D is TRBD1 (6 bases). This CDR3 comprises 15 residues. Trimming stripped 2 bases from V and 8 bases from J, with 15 bases between. Germline V lookup: CDR1 MNHEY, CDR2 SMNVEV (reference sequence). As DNA, the CDR3 is TGTGCCAGCAGTTTAAAACCGGACAGTCCCGAAAAACTGTTTTTT. This encodes CASSLKPDSPEKLFF.

J is TRBJ2-1 and V is TRBV7-8; D not certain. CDR1 is SGHVS, CDR2 FQNEAQ, per germline. V lost 1 base, J lost 10 bases, and 8 bases lay in between. This CDR3 has 12 amino acids. In DNA form, the CDR3 reads TGTGCCAGCAGCTTAGTTGAGATAGAGCAGTTCTTC. As protein: CASSLVEIEQFF.

CDR3 bases: TGTGCCAGCAGCTTAGAGTTTAGCGGGGGGTACAATGAGCAGTTCTTC. Amino acid sequence: CASSLEFSGGYNEQFF. J is TRBJ2-1 and V is TRBV7-2; 10 nucleotides agree with TRBD2. Germline CDR1 and CDR2: SGHTA and FQGNSA. The CDR3 has 16 residues. Unmatched junction bases numbered 4, after V lost 1 base and J lost 4 bases.

The chain links TRBV5-4 to TRBJ1-4; 7 positions match TRBD1. After removal of 0 bases from V and 8 bases from J, the junction contained 7 bases not matched to a gene. The CDR3 is 15 amino acids. The V gene's germline CDR1 is SGHNT and CDR2 YYREEE (reference sequence). The CDR3, as DNA: TGTGCCAGCAGCTTGGGAGGGGGCGTTCGGGAAAAACTGTTTTTT. It encodes CASSLGGGVREKLFF.

This clone is a singleton in its sample. Other DNA sequences within the sample encode an identical CDR3. The chain is built from TRBV6-5 and TRBJ2-7; TRBD2 might be the D (6 bases). Germline V gene sequence: CDR1 MNHEY, CDR2 SVGAGI. The length of the CDR3 is 14 residues. The V end was cut by 3 bases, the J end by 0 bases, with 9 bases between. In DNA form, the CDR3 reads TGTGCCAGCAGTTATGGGCGGGGCTCCTACGAGCAGTACTTC. It is translated as CASSYGRGSYEQYF.

This clone was recorded only once. The chain recombines TRBV5-1 with TRBJ1-2; D not resolved. This CDR3 has 13 amino acids. The germline V gene has CDR1 SGHRS and CDR2 YFSETQ. Trimming pared 0 bases from V and 4 bases from J, leaving 7 bases between. The CDR3 DNA reads as TGCGCCAGCAGCTTGGCTGCCACCTATGGCTACACCTTC. This gives the protein CASSLAATYGYTF.

The chain employs TRBV4-2 and TRBJ2-3; D gene unclear. CDR1 and CDR2 (germline): LGHNA, YNFKEQ. This CDR3 is 14 amino acids long. V dropped 1 base and J dropped 0 bases, with 5 bases sitting between them. The CDR3, as DNA: TGTGCCAGCAGCCAAGGCCAGAGCACAGATACGCAGTATTTT. Translation gives CASSQGQSTDTQYF.

This chain links TRBV6-5 with TRBJ1-2; D is unclear. CDR1 is MNHEY, CDR2 SVGAGI, per germline. The length of the CDR3 is 15 residues. V lost 2 bases, J lost 6 bases, and 16 bases lay in between. CDR3 sequence: CASSYGGIAPDGYTF. In nucleotides, the CDR3 is TGTGCCAGCAGTTACGGAGGGATCGCCCCGGATGGCTACACCTTC.

J is TRBJ1-2 and V is TRBV27, with no clear D. The CDR3 totals 10 residues. The germline gives CDR1 MNHEY, CDR2 SMNVEV (reference sequence). V shed 3 bases and J shed 7 bases, with 3 bases lying between them. CDR3 DNA: TGTGCCAGCAGTTTGAGTGGCTACACCTTC. Translating gives CASSLSGYTF.

This clone was recorded once. V usage is TRBV11-3 and J usage is TRBJ1-2, with 8 bases matching TRBD1. Germline V gene lookup returns CDR1 SGHNT and CDR2 YENEEA. This CDR3 spans 18 amino acids. The J segment lost 3 bases and the V segment lost 4 bases, leaving 16 bases of the junction unmatched. DNA of the CDR3: TGTGCCAGCAGCTCTCCCCGAAACTACAGGGGGAGAGACTATGGCTACACCTTC. Translated: CASSSPRNYRGRDYGYTF. Full variable domain (remainder filled in from reference TRBV11-3 and TRBJ1-2): EAGVVQSPRYKIIEKKQPVAFWCNPISGHNTLYWYLQNLGQGPELLIRYENEEAVDDSQLPKDRFSAERLKGVDSTLKIQPAELGDSAVYLCASSSPRNYRGRDYGYTFGSGTRLTVV.